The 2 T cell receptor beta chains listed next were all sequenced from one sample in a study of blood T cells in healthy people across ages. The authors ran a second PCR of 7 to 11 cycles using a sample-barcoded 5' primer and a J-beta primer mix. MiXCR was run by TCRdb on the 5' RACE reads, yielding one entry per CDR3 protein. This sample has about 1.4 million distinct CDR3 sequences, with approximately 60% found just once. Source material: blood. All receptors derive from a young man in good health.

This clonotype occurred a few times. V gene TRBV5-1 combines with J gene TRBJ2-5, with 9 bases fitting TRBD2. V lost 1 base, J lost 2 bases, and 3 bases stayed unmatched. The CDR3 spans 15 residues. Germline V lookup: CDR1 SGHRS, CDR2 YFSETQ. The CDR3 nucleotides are TGCGCCAGCAGCTTGAGAAGCGGGGGGCAAGAGACCCAGTACTTC. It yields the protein CASSLRSGGQETQYF.

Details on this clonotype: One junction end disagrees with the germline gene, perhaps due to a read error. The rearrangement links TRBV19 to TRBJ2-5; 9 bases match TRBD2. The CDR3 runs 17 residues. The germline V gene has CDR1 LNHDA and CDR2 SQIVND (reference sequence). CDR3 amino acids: CASSMGAASGNQETQYF. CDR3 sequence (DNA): TGTGCCAGTAGTATGGGGGCGGCTAGCGGGAACCAGGAGACCCAGTACTTC.